Below are 9 T cell receptor beta chains sequenced from a single sample in a study of T cells in Graves' hyperthyroidism and ophthalmopathy. RNA transcripts served as the template for amplifying TCR beta CDR3 regions. Researchers ran a first-round RT-PCR on the TCR CDR3 using the HTBI primer set. TCRdb reprocessed the multiplex PCR reads with MiXCR, giving one entry per CDR3 protein. The table has over 700,000 distinct CDR3 sequences, under 45% seen once. The specimen was blood. The source of these receptors is a woman in her 40s with Graves' hyperthyroidism.

This clonotype was picked up many times. The chain carries TRBV4-1 and TRBJ1-1; D unresolved. V was clipped by 4 bases and J by 0 bases, with 12 bases between them. This CDR3 is built from 15 residues. Germline V gene lookup returns CDR1 MGHRA and CDR2 YSYEKL. Here the CDR3 DNA reads TGCGCCAGCAGCCCTGCAGGTAGCATGAACACTGAAGCTTTCTTT. Translated: CASSPAGSMNTEAFF.

The chain couples TRBV7-8 to TRBJ2-5; 11 bases are a match to TRBD2. Germline CDR1 is SGHVS and CDR2 is FQNEAQ. Trimming cost V 5 bases and J 4 bases; bases outside gene matches: 12. The CDR3 is 17 amino acids. The CDR3 DNA follows: TGTGCCAGCAGCCAAAGCTGGGTAGCGGGAGGGGTAGAGACCCAGTACTTC. Amino acids: CASSQSWVAGGVETQYF.

The chain recombines TRBV19 with TRBJ1-1; 7 bases are shared with TRBD1. CDR1 LNHDA and CDR2 SQIVND come from the germline V gene (reference sequence). V gave up 1 base and J gave up 1 base; unmatched junction bases: 6. This CDR3 is built from 16 residues. The CDR3 DNA is TGTGCCAGTAGTATAGGCCGGGACAGAAGGAACACTGAAGCTTTCTTT. It encodes CASSIGRDRRNTEAFF.

This clonotype was seen ten or more times. V usage is TRBV29-1 and J usage is TRBJ2-5, with D maybe TRBD2 (6 bases). Germline V gene sequence: CDR1 SQVTM, CDR2 ANQGSEA. The ends were cut back, 5 bases at V and 5 bases at J, with 12 bases in the middle. The CDR3 is 12 residues long. CDR3 residues: CSVRGARETQYF. In nucleotides, the CDR3 is TGCAGCGTTCGCGGGGCGAGGGAGACCCAGTACTTC.

The J gene is TRBJ1-2, the V gene TRBV7-9, with no clear D. Between the trimmed V and J ends, which lost 5 bases and 11 bases, there was a span of 9 bases. This CDR3 is built from 10 residues. Germline CDR1 is SEHNR and CDR2 is FQNEAQ (reference sequence). CDR3 nucleotide sequence: TGTGCCAGCAGCATACAAGGGTACACCTTC. This encodes CASSIQGYTF.

The chain couples TRBV11-2 to TRBJ2-7, with D possibly TRBD2 on 5 matching bases. V lost 4 bases to trimming and J lost 5 bases, with 12 bases between them. The CDR3 sequence is 13 residues long. Germline V gene lookup returns CDR1 SGHAT and CDR2 FQNNGV. DNA for the CDR3: TGTGCCAGCAGCTCCGGTTTCGGGAACGAGCAGTACTTC. It codes for CASSSGFGNEQYF.

The chain joins TRBV11-2 to TRBJ2-2, with D perhaps matching TRBD1 or TRBD2 (5 bases each). Germline CDR1 and CDR2: SGHAT and FQNNGV. Trimming took off 5 bases at V and 5 bases at J, with 15 bases between the two ends. The CDR3 consists of 15 residues. CDR3 in DNA: TGTGCCAGCAGCCCAACTAACGGGGCTACCGGGGAGCTGTTTTTT. This sequence encodes CASSPTNGATGELFF.

The rearrangement joins TRBV27 to TRBJ1-6; the D is unclear. The CDR3 extends over 13 amino acids. With 8 bases removed from V and 0 bases from J, the gap between germline ends came to 5 bases. Germline lookup yields CDR1 MNHEY and CDR2 SMNVEV (reference sequence). This chain's CDR3 is CASWSSYNSPLHF. CDR3 nucleotides: TGTGCCAGCTGGAGCTCCTATAATTCACCCCTCCACTTT.

This clonotype was picked up many times. The chain combines TRBV6-5 with TRBJ1-1, with a tentative D call TRBD1 (5 bases). Germline CDR1 MNHEY, CDR2 SVGAGI. The V end lost 2 bases, the J end lost 4 bases, and 11 bases lay between the germline ends. The CDR3 has 14 amino acids. CDR3 DNA sequence: TGTGCCAGCAGTTACACCGTCAGGGTCACTGAAGCTTTCTTT. As protein: CASSYTVRVTEAFF.